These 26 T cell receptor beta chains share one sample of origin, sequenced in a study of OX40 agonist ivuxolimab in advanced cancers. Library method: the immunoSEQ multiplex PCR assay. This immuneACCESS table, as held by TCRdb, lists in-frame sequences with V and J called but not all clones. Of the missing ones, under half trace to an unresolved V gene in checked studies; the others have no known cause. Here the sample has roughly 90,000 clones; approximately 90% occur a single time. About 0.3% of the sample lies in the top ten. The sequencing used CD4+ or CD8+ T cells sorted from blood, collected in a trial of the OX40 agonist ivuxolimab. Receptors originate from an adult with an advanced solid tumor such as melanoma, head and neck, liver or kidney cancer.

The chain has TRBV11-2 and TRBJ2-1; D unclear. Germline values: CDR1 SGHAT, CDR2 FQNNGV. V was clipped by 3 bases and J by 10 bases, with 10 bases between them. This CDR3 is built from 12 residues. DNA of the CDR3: TGTGCCAGCAGCTTTAGCTTGAACGAGCAGTTCTTC. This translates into CASSFSLNEQFF.

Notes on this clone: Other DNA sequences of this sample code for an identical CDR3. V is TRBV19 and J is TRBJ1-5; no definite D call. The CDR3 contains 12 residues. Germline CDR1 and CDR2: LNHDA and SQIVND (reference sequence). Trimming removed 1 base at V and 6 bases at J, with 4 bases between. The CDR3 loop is CASSIVGQPQHF. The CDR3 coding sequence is TGTGCCAGTAGTATAGTTGGTCAGCCCCAGCATTTT.

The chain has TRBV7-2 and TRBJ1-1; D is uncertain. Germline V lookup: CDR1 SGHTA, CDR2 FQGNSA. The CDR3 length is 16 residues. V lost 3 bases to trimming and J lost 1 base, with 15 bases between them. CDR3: CASSFLGSGRNTEAFF. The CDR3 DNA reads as TGTGCCAGCAGCTTCTTAGGCTCGGGCAGGAACACTGAAGCTTTCTTT.

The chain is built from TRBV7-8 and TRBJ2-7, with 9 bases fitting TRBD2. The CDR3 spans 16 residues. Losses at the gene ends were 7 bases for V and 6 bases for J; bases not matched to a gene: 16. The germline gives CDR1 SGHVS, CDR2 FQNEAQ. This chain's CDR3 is CASTDRTSAQSSEQYF. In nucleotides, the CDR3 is TGTGCCAGCACCGACCGGACTAGCGCCCAGTCGAGCGAGCAGTACTTC. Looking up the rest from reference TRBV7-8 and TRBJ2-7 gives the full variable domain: GAGVSQSPRYKVAKRGQDVALRCDPISGHVSLFWYQQALGQGPEFLTYFQNEAQLDKSGLPSDRFFAERPEGSVSTLKIQRTQQEDSAVYLCASTDRTSAQSSEQYFGPGTRLTVT.

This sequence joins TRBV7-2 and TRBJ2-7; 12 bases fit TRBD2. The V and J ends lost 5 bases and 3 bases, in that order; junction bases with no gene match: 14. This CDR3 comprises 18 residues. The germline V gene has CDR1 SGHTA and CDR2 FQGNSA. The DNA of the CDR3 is TGTGCCAGCAGCCCACGGACTAGCGGGACCCTAGGAATCTACGAGCAGTACTTC. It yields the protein CASSPRTSGTLGIYEQYF.

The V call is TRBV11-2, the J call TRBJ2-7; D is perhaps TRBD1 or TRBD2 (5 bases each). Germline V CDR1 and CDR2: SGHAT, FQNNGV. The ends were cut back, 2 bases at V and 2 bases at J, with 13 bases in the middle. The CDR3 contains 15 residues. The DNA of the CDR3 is TGTGCCAGCAGCTTAACTTCCGGGGACGCCTACGAGCAGTACTTC. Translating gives CASSLTSGDAYEQYF. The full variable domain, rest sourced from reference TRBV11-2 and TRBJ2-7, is EAGVAQSPRYKIIEKRQSVAFWCNPISGHATLYWYQQILGQGPKLLIQFQNNGVVDDSQLPKDRFSAERLKGVDSTLKIQPAKLEDSAVYLCASSLTSGDAYEQYFGPGTRLTVT.

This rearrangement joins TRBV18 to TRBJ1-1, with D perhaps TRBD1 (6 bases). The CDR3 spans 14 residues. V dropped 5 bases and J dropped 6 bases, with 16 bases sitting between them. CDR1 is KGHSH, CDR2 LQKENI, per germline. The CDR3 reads CASSSDRLTPEAFF. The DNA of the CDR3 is TGTGCCAGCTCATCCGACAGGCTCACGCCTGAAGCTTTCTTT.

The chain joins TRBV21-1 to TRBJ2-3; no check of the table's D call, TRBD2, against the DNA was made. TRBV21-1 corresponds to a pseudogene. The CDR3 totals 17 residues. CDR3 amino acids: CASSKEGTSKDTDTQYF. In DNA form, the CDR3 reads TGTGCCAGCAGCAAAGAAGGGACTAGCAAGGATACAGATACGCAGTATTTT.

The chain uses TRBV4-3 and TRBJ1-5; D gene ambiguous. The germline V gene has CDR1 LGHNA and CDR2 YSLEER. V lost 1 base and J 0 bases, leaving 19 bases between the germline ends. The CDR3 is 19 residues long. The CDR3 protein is CASSQASPGPPDSNQPQHF. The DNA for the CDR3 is TGCGCCAGCAGCCAAGCCTCTCCTGGGCCGCCGGATAGCAATCAGCCCCAGCATTTT.

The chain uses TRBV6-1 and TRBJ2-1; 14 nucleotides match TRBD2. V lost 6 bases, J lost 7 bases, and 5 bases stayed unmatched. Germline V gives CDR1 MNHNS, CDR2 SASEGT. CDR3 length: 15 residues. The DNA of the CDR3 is TGTGCCAGCAGGGGACTAGCGGGAGTAGGTAATGAGCAGTTCTTC. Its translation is CASRGLAGVGNEQFF.

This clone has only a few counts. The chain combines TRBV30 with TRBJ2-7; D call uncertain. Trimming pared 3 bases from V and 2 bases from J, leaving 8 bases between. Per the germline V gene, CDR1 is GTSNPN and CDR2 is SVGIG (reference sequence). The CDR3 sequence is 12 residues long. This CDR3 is CAWSPDTYEQYF. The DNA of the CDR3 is TGTGCCTGGAGCCCGGATACCTACGAGCAGTACTTC.

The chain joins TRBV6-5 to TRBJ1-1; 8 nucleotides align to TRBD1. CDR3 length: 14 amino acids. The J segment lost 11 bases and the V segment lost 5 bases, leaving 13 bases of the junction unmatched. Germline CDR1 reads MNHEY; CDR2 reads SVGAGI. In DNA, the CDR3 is TGTGCCAGCAGTCATGGACAGGGTCAGGGAGGCGCTTTCTTT. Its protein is CASSHGQGQGGAFF.

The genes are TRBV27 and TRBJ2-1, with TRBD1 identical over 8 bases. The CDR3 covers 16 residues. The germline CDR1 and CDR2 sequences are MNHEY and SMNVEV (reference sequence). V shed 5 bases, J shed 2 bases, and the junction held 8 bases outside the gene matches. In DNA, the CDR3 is TGTGCCAGCAGTAAATACAGGGGGTCTACCTACAATGAGCAGTTCTTC. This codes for CASSKYRGSTYNEQFF.

The CDR3 DNA is TGCGCCAGCAGCCAAGGTAACGGGGGCTACGAGCAGTACTTC. It translates to CASSQGNGGYEQYF. The chain has TRBV4-3 and TRBJ2-7; maybe TRBD2 (6 bases). Between the trimmed V and J ends, which lost 1 base and 3 bases, there was a span of 10 bases. The CDR3 has 14 residues. CDR1 is LGHNA and CDR2 is YSLEER in the germline V gene.

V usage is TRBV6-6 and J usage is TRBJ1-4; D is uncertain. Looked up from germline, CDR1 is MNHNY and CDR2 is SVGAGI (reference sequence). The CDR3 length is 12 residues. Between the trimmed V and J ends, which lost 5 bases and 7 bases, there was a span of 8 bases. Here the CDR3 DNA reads TGTGCCAGCAGTACTAACAGTGAAAAACTGTTTTTT. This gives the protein CASSTNSEKLFF.

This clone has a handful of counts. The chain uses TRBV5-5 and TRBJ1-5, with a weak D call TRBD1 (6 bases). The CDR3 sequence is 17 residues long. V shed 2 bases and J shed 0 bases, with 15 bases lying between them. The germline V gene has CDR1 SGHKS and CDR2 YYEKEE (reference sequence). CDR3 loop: CASSFDPRGVSNQPQHF. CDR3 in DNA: TGTGCCAGCAGCTTTGATCCGAGGGGGGTTAGCAATCAGCCCCAGCATTTT.

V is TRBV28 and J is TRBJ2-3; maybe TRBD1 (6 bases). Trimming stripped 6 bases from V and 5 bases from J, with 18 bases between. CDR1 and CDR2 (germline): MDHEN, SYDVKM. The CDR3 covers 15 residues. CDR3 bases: TGTGCCAGCAGCTCGCCCGCGCAGGGGTTAGATACGCAGTATTTT. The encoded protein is CASSSPAQGLDTQYF.

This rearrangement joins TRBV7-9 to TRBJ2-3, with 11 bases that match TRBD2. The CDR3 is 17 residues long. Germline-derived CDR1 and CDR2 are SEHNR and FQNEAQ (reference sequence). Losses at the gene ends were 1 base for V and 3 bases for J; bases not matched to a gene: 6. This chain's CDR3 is CASSLGGASGRTDTQYF. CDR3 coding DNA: TGTGCCAGCAGCTTAGGCGGCGCTAGCGGGAGGACAGATACGCAGTATTTT.

CDR3 DNA sequence: TGTGCCAGCAGCCCTCACCCGGACCCATCTTACGAGCAGTACTTC. This sequence encodes CASSPHPDPSYEQYF. The rearrangement uses TRBV9 and TRBJ2-7; no clear D. V was shortened by 4 bases and J by 4 bases, with 18 bases between the two germline ends. The germline gives CDR1 SGDLS, CDR2 YYNGEE. The CDR3 is 15 amino acids.

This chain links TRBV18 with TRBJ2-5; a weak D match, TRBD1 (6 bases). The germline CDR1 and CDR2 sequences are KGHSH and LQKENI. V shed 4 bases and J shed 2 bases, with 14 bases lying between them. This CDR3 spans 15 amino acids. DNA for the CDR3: TGTGCCAGCTCACTACTCGCGACAGGTCAAGAGACCCAGTACTTC. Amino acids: CASSLLATGQETQYF.

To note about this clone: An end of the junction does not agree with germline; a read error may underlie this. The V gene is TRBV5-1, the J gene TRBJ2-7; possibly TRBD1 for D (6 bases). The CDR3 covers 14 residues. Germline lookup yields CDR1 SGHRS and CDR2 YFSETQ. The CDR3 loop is CVSRKGSGVYEQYF. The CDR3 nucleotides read TGCGTCAGCAGGAAGGGATCAGGGGTCTACGAGCAGTACTTC.

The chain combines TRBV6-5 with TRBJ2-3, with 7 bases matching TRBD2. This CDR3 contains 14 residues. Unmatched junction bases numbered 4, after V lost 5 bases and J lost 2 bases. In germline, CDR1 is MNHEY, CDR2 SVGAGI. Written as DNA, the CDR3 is TGTGCCAGCAGTCGGACTAGGAACACAGATACGCAGTATTTT. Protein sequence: CASSRTRNTDTQYF.

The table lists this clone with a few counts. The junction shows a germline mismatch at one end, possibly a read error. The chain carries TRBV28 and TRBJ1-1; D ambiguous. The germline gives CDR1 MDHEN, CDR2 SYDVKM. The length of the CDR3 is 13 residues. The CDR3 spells CASSLLVKTEAFF. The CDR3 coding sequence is TGTGCCAGCAGTTTACTGGTGAAGACTGAAGCTTTCTTT.

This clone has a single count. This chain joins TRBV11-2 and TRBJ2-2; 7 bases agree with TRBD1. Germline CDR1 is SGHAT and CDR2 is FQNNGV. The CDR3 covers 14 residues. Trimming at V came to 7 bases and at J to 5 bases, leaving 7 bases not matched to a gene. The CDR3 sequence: CASTRDSQTGELFF. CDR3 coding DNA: TGTGCCAGCACCCGGGACAGCCAAACCGGGGAGCTGTTTTTT. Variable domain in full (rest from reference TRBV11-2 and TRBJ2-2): EAGVAQSPRYKIIEKRQSVAFWCNPISGHATLYWYQQILGQGPKLLIQFQNNGVVDDSQLPKDRFSAERLKGVDSTLKIQPAKLEDSAVYLCASTRDSQTGELFFGEGSRLTVL.

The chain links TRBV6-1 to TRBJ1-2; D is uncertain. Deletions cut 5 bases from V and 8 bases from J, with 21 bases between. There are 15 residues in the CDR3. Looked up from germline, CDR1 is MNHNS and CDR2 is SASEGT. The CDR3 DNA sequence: TGTGCCAGCAGTATAACCGGACTGGCGGGTGGGGGCTACACCTTC. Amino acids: CASSITGLAGGGYTF.

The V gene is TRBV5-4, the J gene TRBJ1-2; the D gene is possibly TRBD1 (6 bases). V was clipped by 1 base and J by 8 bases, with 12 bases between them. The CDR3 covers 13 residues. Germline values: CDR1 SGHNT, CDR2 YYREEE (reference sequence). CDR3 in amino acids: CASSLPGQSGYTF. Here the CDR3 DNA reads TGTGCCAGCAGCTTGCCCGGACAGAGCGGCTACACCTTC.